These T cell receptor beta chains were read from a single sample in a study of blood T cell repertoires in COVID-19. Sequenced by immunoSEQ multiplex PCR; TCRdb stores in-frame clones only, minus some. The sample carries 90,000 to 140,000 clones, under 80% recorded once. The sequenced sample was peripheral blood. These receptors were taken from a woman between 70 and 85 years old with acute or convalescent COVID-19. CDR3s include the opening cysteine and the closing phenylalanine or tryptophan. Fields, in order: V gene, D gene, J gene, CDR3 length, clone size, CDR3 DNA, CDR3 protein. The D gene is left open where the match is weak. Expanded clones get a size class; other rows say once, few or many, or leave the size out.

>TRBV2|.|TRBJ1-2|16|.
TGTGCCAGCATCGAGAAGGGGCCCAGATTAGGCTATGGCTACACCTTC
CASIEKGPRLGYGYTF
>TRBV3-1/TRBV3-2|TRBD1|TRBJ1-4|16|.
TGTGCCAGCAGCCCCTCGACAGGGGGGGCTTATGAAAAACTGTTTTTT
CASSPSTGGAYEKLFF
>TRBV5-1|.|TRBJ2-4|15|once
TGCGCCAGCAGCTTGGGACCTACCCTCGGGAACATTCAGTACTTC
CASSLGPTLGNIQYF
>TRBV7-9|TRBD1|TRBJ1-2|12|few
TGTGCCAGCAGCTCGACAGGGAGTGGCTACACCTTC
CASSSTGSGYTF
>TRBV28|TRBD2|TRBJ2-1|15|.
TGTGCCCGCGGGGCCCGCGGGGGGGCGGGGAATGAGCAGTTCTTC
CARGARGGAGNEQFF
>TRBV25-1|.|TRBJ2-5|18|.
TGTGCCAGCAGTGAGGGGGGGAGGGGGACCTTCGGAGGAGAGACCCAGTACTTC
CASSEGGRGTFGGETQYF
>TRBV3-1/TRBV3-2|.|TRBJ1-2|13|.
TGTGCCAGCAGCCAAGTTGAAGGACAGGGCTACACCTTC
CASSQVEGQGYTF
>TRBV7-2|.|TRBJ2-7|14|few
TGTGCCAGCAGCCCCAATGGGCTCGGAGGGGAGCAGTACTTC
CASSPNGLGGEQYF
>TRBV30|.|TRBJ1-2|12|.
TGTGCCTGGAGCGTGGGAGGCGGCGGCTACACCTTC
CAWSVGGGGYTF
>TRBV5-6|.|TRBJ1-2|14|once
TGTGCCAGCACTAATTACGACAGCCGCTATGGCTACACCTTC
CASTNYDSRYGYTF
>TRBV4-1|.|TRBJ1-1|18|.
TGCGCCAGCAGCCAAAGGACAGCCCAAATAGGCATGAACACTGAAGCTTTCTTT
CASSQRTAQIGMNTEAFF
>TRBV12-5|.|TRBJ1-1|15|.
TGTGCTAGTGGTCTTGGACAGCCTGGGAACACTGAAGCTTTCTTT
CASGLGQPGNTEAFF
>TRBV3-1/TRBV3-2|.|TRBJ2-2|14|.
TGTGCCAGCAGCCGGAGATCAGAAACCGGGGAGCTGTTTTTT
CASSRRSETGELFF
>TRBV6-6|.|TRBJ2-1|13|.
TGTGCCAGCAGTTACTTGATGGGAGGTGAGCAGTTCTTC
CASSYLMGGEQFF
>TRBV19|.|TRBJ1-1|13|many
TGTGCCAGTAGTATAGGTCGGAACACTGAAGCTTTCTTT
CASSIGRNTEAFF
>TRBV15|.|TRBJ1-2|15|.
TGTGCCACCAGCTCCTTGGACAGCGGCAGGTATGGCTACACCTTC
CATSSLDSGRYGYTF
>TRBV30|TRBD2|TRBJ2-5|17|.
TGTGCCTGGAGTGCGACTAGCGGGGCCCCCAGTCGGGAGACCCAGTACTTC
CAWSATSGAPSRETQYF
>TRBV7-9|.|TRBJ1-1|13|few
TGTGCCAGCAGCTTGCAGGCGAACACTGAAGCTTTCTTT
CASSLQANTEAFF
>TRBV27|TRBD2|TRBJ2-7|19|.
TGTGCCACCATCAATTCGGGACTAGCGGGGGGGCGGGTTAACCACGAGCAGTACTTC
CATINSGLAGGRVNHEQYF
>TRBV19|.|TRBJ1-5|17|.
TGTGCCAGTAGTATAGAGTCCCGGGGAGGTAGCAATCAGCCCCAGCATTTT
CASSIESRGGSNQPQHF
>TRBV5-1|TRBD2|TRBJ2-1|15|.
TGCGCCAGCAGCTTGATAGCGGGGGGATACAATGAGCAGTTCTTC
CASSLIAGGYNEQFF
>TRBV6-1|.|TRBJ2-7|15|.
TGTGCCAGCAGTGATACCGGGGGATCCCCCTACGAGCAGTACTTC
CASSDTGGSPYEQYF
>TRBV9|TRBD2|TRBJ2-5|17|once
TGTGCCAGCAGCCCCCCCGGACTAGCGACGGGGAAAGAGACCCAGTACTTC
CASSPPGLATGKETQYF
>TRBV28|TRBD1|TRBJ1-2|13|.
TGTGCCAGCAGAGGACAGGGGGCGAATGGCTACACCTTC
CASRGQGANGYTF
>TRBV2|TRBD1|TRBJ2-1|15|.
TGTGCCAGCAGTGGGTTGGGACAGAGACACAATGAGCAGTTCTTC
CASSGLGQRHNEQFF
>TRBV9|.|TRBJ2-7|14|.
TGTGCCAGCAGCGTATTGGTGGGCCCCGGCGAGCAGTACTTC
CASSVLVGPGEQYF
>TRBV7-8|TRBD1|TRBJ1-4|17|.
TGTGCCAGCAGCTTGGGACAGGCCCTTGCAACTAATGAAAAACTGTTTTTT
CASSLGQALATNEKLFF
>TRBV10-3|.|TRBJ1-1|14|few
TGTGCCATCAGAGGACAGCTTTCGAACACTGAAGCTTTCTTT
CAIRGQLSNTEAFF
>TRBV7-2|.|TRBJ2-7|15|.
TGTGCCAGCAGCTCAGCCAGGGGCTACACCTACGAGCAGTACTTC
CASSSARGYTYEQYF
>TRBV7-6|TRBD2|TRBJ2-1|16|.
TGTGCCAGCAGCCCCTGGGAAGCGGGGGAATACAATGAGCAGTTCTTC
CASSPWEAGEYNEQFF
>TRBV3-1/TRBV3-2|.|TRBJ2-6|18|.
TGTGCCAGCAGCTTCAGCGGGCAACTGAGCTCTGGGGCCAACGTCCTGACTTTC
CASSFSGQLSSGANVLTF
>TRBV6-1|.|TRBJ2-7|14|.
TGTGCCAGCAGTGAAGGGGCGTGGACCTACGAGCAGTACTTC
CASSEGAWTYEQYF
>TRBV7-9|TRBD1|TRBJ1-2|15|once
TGTGCCAGCAGCACCCCAGACAGGGTATTACATGGCTACACCTTC
CASSTPDRVLHGYTF
>TRBV6-1|TRBD2|TRBJ2-3|16|.
TGTGCCAGCAGTGATGGGCGGGGGGGCCGAACAGATACGCAGTATTTT
CASSDGRGGRTDTQYF
>TRBV9|TRBD1|TRBJ2-7|15|.
TGTGCCAGCAGCGTAGAAGACAGGGGGTCTGCCGAGCAGTACTTC
CASSVEDRGSAEQYF
>TRBV19|.|TRBJ2-5|15|.
TGTGCCAGTAGTGAGGACACGAGCCCTTCGGGGACCCAGTACTTC
CASSEDTSPSGTQYF
>TRBV5-4|TRBD2|TRBJ2-5|15|.
TGTGCCAGCAGCTCGGAGACTAGCGTGCAAGAGACCCAGTACTTC
CASSSETSVQETQYF
>TRBV19|.|TRBJ1-5|14|.
TGTGCCAGTAGTATAGATGCAGGGAATCAGCCCCAGCATTTT
CASSIDAGNQPQHF
>TRBV3-1/TRBV3-2|.|TRBJ2-7|14|.
TGTGCCAGCAGCCGAGGGCGCGGTCAGTATGAGCAGTACTTC
CASSRGRGQYEQYF
>TRBV4-2|.|TRBJ2-2|17|.
TGTGCCAGCAGCCACCCCGGACAGGGCGGGAGATCCGGGGAGCTGTTTTTT
CASSHPGQGGRSGELFF